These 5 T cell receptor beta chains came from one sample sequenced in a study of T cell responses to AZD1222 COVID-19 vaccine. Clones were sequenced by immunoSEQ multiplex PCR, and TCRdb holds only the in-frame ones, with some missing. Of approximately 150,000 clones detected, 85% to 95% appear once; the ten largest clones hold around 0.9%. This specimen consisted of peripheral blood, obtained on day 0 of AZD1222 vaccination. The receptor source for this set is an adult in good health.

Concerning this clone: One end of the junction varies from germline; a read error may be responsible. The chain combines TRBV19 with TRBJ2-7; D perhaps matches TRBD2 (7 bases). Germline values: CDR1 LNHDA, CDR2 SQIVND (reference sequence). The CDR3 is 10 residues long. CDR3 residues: CASAGAPKAF. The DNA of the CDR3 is TGTGCCAGCGCGGGGGCTCCTAAGGCCTTC.

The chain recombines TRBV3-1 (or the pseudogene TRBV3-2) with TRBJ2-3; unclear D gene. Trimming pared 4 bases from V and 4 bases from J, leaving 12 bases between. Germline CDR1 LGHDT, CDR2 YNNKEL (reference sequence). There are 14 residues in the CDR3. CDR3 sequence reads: CASSPTPQADTQYF. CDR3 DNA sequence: TGTGCCAGCAGCCCGACCCCTCAAGCAGATACGCAGTATTTT.

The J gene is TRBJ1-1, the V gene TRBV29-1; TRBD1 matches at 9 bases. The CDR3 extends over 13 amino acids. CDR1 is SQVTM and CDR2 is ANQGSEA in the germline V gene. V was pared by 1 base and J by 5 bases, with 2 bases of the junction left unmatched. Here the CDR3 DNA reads TGCAGCGTTGAAGTAGGGACAGGGACTGAAGCTTTCTTT. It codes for CSVEVGTGTEAFF. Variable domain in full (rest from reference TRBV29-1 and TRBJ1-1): SAVISQKPSRDICQRGTSLTIQCQVDSQVTMMFWYRQQPGQSLTLIATANQGSEATYESGFVIDKFPISRPNLTFSTLTVSNMSPEDSSIYLCSVEVGTGTEAFFGQGTRLTVV.

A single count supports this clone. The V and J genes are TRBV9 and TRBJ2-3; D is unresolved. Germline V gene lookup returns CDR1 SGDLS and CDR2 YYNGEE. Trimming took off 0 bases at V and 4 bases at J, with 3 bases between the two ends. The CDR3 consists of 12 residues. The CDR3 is CASSVEADTQYF. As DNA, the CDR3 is TGTGCCAGCAGCGTAGAGGCAGATACGCAGTATTTT.

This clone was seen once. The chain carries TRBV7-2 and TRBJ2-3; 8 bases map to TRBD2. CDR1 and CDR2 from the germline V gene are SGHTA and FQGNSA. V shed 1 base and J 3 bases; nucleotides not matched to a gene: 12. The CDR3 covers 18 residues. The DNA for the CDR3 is TGTGCCAGCAGCTTAGAGACCGGGGGGGCCGGTTCAACAGATACGCAGTATTTT. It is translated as CASSLETGGAGSTDTQYF. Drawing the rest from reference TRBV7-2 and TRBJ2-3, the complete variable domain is GAGVSQSPSNKVTEKGKDVELRCDPISGHTALYWYRQSLGQGLEFLIYFQGNSAPDKSGLPSDRFSAERTGGSVSTLTIQRTQQEDSAVYLCASSLETGGAGSTDTQYFGPGTRLTVL.